This TCR beta chain was profiled in a study of T-cell memory formation after mild COVID-19. Whole-study findings and limits: Some clones that responded were present in memory (sampled pre-infection), which suggests cross-reactive memory joined. Whether day 37 second-wave clones are SARS-CoV-2-specific was not confirmed. From day 15 to 85, contracting clones were balanced between CD4 and CD8, whereas later expanders leaned toward CD4+.

This clonotype was counted only a few times. Its target is not known. Germline CDR1 SGHVS, CDR2 FNYEAQ. V shed 3 bases and J shed 1 base, with 8 bases lying between them. The CDR3 is 14 residues long. Using constant-segment primers, 5'RACE produced TCR alpha and TCR beta cDNA libraries carrying sample barcodes and UMIs. TCRdb analysed the 5' RACE reads with MiXCR anew, one entry per CDR3 protein. The sample lists about 88,000 distinct CDR3 sequences; roughly 23% were seen once. V is TRBV7-6 and J is TRBJ2-3, with D possibly being TRBD1 (6 bases). This receptor was taken from a man younger than 35 who had mild COVID-19 (a few samples of this study predate the infection). Cell type and time point are not known. The sample was PBMCs or a T cell subset sorted from them (not recorded which). The CDR3 DNA reads TGTGCCAGCAGCTTGGACAGTCGCACAGATACGCAGTATTTT. Amino acid sequence: CASSLDSRTDTQYF.